This T cell receptor (beta chain) was observed in a study of blood T cell repertoires in COVID-19. About the study: There were acute and convalescent COVID-19 samples, and they came from the United States, Italy and Spain. PBMCs, B-cell-depleted T cells, or T cells were the source of the cDNA or gDNA that made up the material.

Authors' analysis steps: Using reference gene primer amplification, nucleated cell counts were estimated. Profiling relied on immunoSEQ multiplex PCR, and the TCRdb table lists in-frame clones only, not all of them. That table furnishes V, J and clone size, whereas the DNA furnished D and trimming. Of approximately 260,000 clones listed, nearly 90% are singletons. J lost 2 bases, V lost 2 bases, and 4 bases had no gene match. Per the germline V gene, CDR1 is MNHEY and CDR2 is SMNVEV (reference sequence). This CDR3 is built from 16 residues. In this sample, this clone turned up a few times. This sequence was found in a woman in her 40s who had recovered from COVID-19. This rearrangement joins TRBV27 to TRBJ2-1; 9 bases agree with TRBD2. Input material: peripheral blood. The CDR3 spells CASSLNGGRAYNEQFF. The CDR3 DNA is TGTGCCAGCAGTTTAAACGGCGGGAGGGCCTACAATGAGCAGTTCTTC.